The T cell receptor beta chain described here comes from a study of neurological immune-mediated disorders. The starting material, 2 million PBMCs stored at -80 C, gave rise to the unsorted libraries. This clonotype has ten or more counts. TCRdb passed the 5' RACE reads through MiXCR, listing each CDR3 protein once. The sample carries about 87,000 distinct CDR3 sequences, approximately 4% recorded once. After removal of 2 bases from V and 2 bases from J, the junction contained 9 bases not matched to a gene. Germline values: CDR1 SNHLY, CDR2 FYNNEI. The CDR3 consists of 16 residues. Sequenced material: PBMCs. V gene TRBV2 combines with J gene TRBJ2-7, with TRBD2 identical over 7 bases. The receptor's source is a woman aged 50 to 60 with multiple sclerosis. The CDR3 DNA sequence: TGTGCCAGCAGTGAACAAACGGGACTAATTACCTACGAGCAGTACTTC. Translating gives CASSEQTGLITYEQYF.